This T cell receptor (beta chain) was identified in a study of beta chain features in type 1 diabetes. Findings and limits, study-wide: Shorter TCRB CDR3s, moderately but significantly so, marked every one of the four CD4+ subsets in Type 1 diabetes patients.

This clone was detected a few times. The target antigen is unknown. Germline values: CDR1 LNHDA, CDR2 SQIVND (reference sequence). Trimming took 6 bases from V and 0 from J, leaving 18 bases between them. The CDR3 length is 17 residues. Sequencing targeted expressed TCRB transcripts, as all isolated RNA had been reverse transcribed. Sequenced by immunoSEQ multiplex PCR; TCRdb stores in-frame clones only, minus some. The sample has about 650,000 clones, 12% seen once. This rearrangement joins TRBV19 to TRBJ2-1; maybe TRBD2 (5 bases). The sequence derives from a man under 40 with type 1 diabetes. Sequencing was performed on naive CD4+ T cells from blood. The CDR3 DNA reads as TGTGCCAGTAGCGAAGCGGTCCGACGCCGCTCCTACAATGAGCAGTTCTTC. Encoded protein: CASSEAVRRRSYNEQFF. The full variable domain, with the rest looked up from reference TRBV19 and TRBJ2-1, is DGGITQSPKYLFRKEGQNVTLSCEQNLNHDAMYWYRQDPGQGLRLIYYSQIVNDFQKGDIAEGYSVSREKKESFPLTVTSAQKNPTAFYLCASSEAVRRRSYNEQFFGPGTRLTVL.